The clone carrying this T cell receptor (beta chain) was seen more than once but under ten times. This CDR3 comprises 13 residues. In germline, CDR1 is ENHRY, CDR2 SYGVKD. V lost 7 bases and J lost 7; bases outside the gene matches: 7. Profiling relied on immunoSEQ multiplex PCR, and the TCRdb table lists in-frame clones only, not all of them. The sample includes fewer than 20,000 clones, 89% of them seen just once. This entry belongs to a study of T cell changes during pregnancy in multiple sclerosis. This TCR was recovered from a female donor in good health, enrolled as a control in a pregnancy study. The chain is built from TRBV10-3 and TRBJ2-1; 7 bases agree with TRBD1. Sequences were derived from CD8+ T cells from peripheral blood mononuclear cells, sampled in the second trimester of pregnancy. The chain's CDR3 is CAIKQGMRNEQFF. The CDR3 bases are TGTGCCATCAAACAGGGGATGCGGAATGAGCAGTTCTTC.